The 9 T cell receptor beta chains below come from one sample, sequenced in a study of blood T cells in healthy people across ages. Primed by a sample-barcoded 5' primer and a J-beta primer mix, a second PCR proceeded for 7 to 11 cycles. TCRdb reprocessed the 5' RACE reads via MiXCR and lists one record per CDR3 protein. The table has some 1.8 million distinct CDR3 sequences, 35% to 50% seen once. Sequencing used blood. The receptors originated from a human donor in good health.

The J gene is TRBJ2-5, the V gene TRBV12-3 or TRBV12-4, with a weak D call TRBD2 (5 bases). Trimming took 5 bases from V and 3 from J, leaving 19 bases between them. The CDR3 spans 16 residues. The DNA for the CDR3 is TGTGCCAGCAGTCGCCCCGGAGCTAGCTCTAAAGAGACCCAGTACTTC. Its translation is CASSRPGASSKETQYF.

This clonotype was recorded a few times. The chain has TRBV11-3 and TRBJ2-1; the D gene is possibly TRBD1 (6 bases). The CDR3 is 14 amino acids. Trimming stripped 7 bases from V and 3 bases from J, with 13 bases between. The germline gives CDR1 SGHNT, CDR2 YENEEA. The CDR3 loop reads CASTPDSLYNEQFF. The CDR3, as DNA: TGTGCCAGCACCCCGGACAGCCTCTACAATGAGCAGTTCTTC.

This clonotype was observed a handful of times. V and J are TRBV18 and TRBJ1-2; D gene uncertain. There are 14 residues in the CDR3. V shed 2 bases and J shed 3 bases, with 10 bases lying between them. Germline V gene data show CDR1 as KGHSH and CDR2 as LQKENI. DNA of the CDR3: TGTGCCAGCTCACCAGGTGTGGGCCACTATGGCTACACCTTC. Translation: CASSPGVGHYGYTF.

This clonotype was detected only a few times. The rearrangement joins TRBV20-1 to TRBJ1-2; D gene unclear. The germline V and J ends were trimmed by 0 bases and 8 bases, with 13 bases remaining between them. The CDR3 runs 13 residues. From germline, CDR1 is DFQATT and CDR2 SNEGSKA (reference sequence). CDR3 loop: CSARDPLVRGYTF. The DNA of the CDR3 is TGCAGTGCTAGAGATCCCCTAGTACGCGGCTACACCTTC.

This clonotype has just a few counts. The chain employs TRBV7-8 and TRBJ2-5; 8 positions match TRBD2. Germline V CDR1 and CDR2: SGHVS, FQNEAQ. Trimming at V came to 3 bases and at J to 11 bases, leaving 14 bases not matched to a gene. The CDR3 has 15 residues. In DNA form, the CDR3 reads TGTGCCAGCAGCTTTTATCGGGGGGGATTAGGAGAGCAGTACTTC. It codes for CASSFYRGGLGEQYF.

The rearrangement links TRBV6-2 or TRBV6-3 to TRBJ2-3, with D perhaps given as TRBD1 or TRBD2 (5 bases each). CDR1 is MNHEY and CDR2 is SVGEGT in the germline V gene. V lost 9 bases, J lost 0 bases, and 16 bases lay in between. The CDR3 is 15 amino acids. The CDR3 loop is CASGGPTASTDTQYF. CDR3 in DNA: TGTGCCAGTGGGGGACCGACAGCCAGCACAGATACGCAGTATTTT.

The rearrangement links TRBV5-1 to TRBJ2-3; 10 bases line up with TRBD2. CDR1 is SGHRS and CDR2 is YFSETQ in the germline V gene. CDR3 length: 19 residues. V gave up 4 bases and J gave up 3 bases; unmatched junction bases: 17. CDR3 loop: CASSASYQRGGPSTDTQYF. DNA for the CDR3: TGCGCCAGCAGCGCATCGTACCAGCGGGGGGGCCCGTCGACAGATACGCAGTATTTT.

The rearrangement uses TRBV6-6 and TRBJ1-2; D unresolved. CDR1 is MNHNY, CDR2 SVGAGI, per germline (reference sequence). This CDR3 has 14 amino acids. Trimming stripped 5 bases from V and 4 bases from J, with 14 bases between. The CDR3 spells CASSVLDISYGYTF. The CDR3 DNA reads TGTGCCAGCAGTGTACTGGATATCAGCTATGGCTACACCTTC.

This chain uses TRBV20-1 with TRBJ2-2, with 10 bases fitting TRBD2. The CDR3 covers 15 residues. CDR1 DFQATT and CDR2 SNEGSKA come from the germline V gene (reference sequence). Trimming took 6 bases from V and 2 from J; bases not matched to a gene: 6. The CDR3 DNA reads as TGCAGTGCGAAAAGCGGGGGGGACAACACCGGGGAGCTGTTTTTT. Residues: CSAKSGGDNTGELFF.